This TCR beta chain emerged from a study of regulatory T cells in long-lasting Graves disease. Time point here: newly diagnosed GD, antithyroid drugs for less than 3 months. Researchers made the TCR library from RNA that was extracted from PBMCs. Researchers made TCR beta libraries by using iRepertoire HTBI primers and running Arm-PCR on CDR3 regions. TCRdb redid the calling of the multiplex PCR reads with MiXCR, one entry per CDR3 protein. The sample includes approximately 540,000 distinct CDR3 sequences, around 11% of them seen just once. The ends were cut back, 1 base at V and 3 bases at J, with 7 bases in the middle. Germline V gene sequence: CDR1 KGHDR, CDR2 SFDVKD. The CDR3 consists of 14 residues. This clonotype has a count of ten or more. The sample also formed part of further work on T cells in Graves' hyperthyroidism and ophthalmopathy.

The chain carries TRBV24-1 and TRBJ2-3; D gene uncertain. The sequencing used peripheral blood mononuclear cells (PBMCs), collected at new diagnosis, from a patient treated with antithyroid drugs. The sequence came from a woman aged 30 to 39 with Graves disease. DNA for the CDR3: TGTGCCACCAGTGATTTCCCCAATACAGATACGCAGTATTTT. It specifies CATSDFPNTDTQYF.